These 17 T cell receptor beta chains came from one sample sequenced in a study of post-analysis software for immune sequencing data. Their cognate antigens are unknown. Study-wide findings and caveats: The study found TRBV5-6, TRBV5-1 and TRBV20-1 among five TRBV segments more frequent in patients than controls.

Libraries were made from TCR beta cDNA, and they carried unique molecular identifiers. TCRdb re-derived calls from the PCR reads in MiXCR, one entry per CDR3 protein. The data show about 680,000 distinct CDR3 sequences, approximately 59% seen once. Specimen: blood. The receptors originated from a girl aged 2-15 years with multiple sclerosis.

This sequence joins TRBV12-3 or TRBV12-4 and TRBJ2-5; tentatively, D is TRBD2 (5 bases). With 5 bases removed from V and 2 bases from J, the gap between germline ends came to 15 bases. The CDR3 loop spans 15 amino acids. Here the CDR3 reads CASSPRTRAQETQYF. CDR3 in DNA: TGTGCCAGCAGTCCCCGGACTCGGGCGCAAGAGACCCAGTACTTC.

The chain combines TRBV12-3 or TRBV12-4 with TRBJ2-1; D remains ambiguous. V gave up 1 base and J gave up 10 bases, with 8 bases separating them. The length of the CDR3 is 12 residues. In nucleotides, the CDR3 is TGTGCCAGCAGTTTAGGCCCATTCGAGCAGTTCTTC. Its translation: CASSLGPFEQFF.

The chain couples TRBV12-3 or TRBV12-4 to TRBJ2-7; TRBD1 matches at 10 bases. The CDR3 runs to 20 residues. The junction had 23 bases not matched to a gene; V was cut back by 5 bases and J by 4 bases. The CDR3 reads CASSPQPRDRGPVRTYEQYF. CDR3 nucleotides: TGTGCCAGCAGTCCCCAACCCCGGGACAGGGGCCCCGTAAGGACTTACGAGCAGTACTTC.

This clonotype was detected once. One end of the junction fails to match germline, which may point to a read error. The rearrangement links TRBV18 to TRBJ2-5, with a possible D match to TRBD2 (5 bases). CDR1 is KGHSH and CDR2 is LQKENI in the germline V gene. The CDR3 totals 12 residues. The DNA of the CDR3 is TGTGTCAGCTCACCGGCGGGAGAGACCCAGTACTTC. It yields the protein CVSSPAGETQYF.

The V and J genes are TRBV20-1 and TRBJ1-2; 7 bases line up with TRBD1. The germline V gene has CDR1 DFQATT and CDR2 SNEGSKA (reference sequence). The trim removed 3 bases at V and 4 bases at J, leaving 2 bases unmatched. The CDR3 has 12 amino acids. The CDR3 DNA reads TGCAGTGCTAGTACAGGGGCCTATGGCTACACCTTC. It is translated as CSASTGAYGYTF.

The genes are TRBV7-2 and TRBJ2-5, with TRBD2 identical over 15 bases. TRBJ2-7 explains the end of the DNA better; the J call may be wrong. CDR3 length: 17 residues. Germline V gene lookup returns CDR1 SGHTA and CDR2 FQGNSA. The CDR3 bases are TGTGCCAGCAGCCTCGCGCCGGGACTAGCGGGAGGACACGAGCAGTACTTC. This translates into CASSLAPGLAGGHEQYF.

The DNA for the CDR3 is TGCAGCGTTGTCGGGGAGTCCAATGAGCAGTTCTTC. Translated: CSVVGESNEQFF. The chain links TRBV29-1 to TRBJ2-1; D might be TRBD2 (5 bases). The CDR3 has 12 amino acids. V was cut by 4 bases and J by 6 bases, with 10 bases left in between. Germline lookup yields CDR1 SQVTM and CDR2 ANQGSEA.

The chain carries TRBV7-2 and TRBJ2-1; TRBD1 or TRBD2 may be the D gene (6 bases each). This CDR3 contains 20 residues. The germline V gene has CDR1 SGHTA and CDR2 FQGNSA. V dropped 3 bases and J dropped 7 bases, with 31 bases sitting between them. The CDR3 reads CASSFTHGGAGLGAQNEQFF. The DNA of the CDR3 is TGTGCCAGCAGCTTTACGCACGGGGGAGCTGGTTTGGGGGCACAGAATGAGCAGTTCTTC.

As DNA, the CDR3 is TGTGCCAGCCCGCCTGACCCCGTCGGTAGGCTCCCAGATACGCAGTATTTT. It specifies CASPPDPVGRLPDTQYF. The rearrangement joins TRBV12-3 or TRBV12-4 to TRBJ2-3; the D is unclear. Trimming removed 8 bases at V and 4 bases at J, with 25 bases between. This CDR3 contains 17 residues.

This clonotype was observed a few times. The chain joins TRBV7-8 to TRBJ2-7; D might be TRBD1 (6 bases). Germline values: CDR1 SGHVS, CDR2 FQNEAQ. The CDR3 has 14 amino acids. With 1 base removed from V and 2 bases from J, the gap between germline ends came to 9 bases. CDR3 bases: TGTGCCAGCAGCTTAGAAAAGGGGGCCTACGAGCAGTACTTC. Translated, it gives CASSLEKGAYEQYF.

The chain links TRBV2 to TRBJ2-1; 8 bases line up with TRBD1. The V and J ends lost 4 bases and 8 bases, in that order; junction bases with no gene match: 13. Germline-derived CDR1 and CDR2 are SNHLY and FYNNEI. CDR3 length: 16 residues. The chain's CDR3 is CASSALRQGLGDEQFF. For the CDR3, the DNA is TGTGCCAGCAGTGCACTAAGACAGGGGCTCGGGGATGAGCAGTTCTTC.

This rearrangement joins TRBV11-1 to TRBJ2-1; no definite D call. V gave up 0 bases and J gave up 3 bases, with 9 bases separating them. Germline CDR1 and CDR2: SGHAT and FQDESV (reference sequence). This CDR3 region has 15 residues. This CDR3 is CASSLAPTDYNEQFF. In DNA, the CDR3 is TGTGCCAGCAGCTTAGCGCCTACCGACTACAATGAGCAGTTCTTC. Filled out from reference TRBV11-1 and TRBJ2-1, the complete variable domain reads EAEVAQSPRYKITEKSQAVAFWCDPISGHATLYWYRQILGQGPELLVQFQDESVVDDSQLPKDRFSAERLKGVDSTLKIQPAELGDSAMYLCASSLAPTDYNEQFFGPGTRLTVL.

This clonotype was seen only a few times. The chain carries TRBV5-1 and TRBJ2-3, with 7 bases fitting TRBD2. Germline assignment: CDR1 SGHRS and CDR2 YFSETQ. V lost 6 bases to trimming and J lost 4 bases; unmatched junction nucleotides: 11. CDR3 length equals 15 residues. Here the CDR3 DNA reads TGCGCCAGCAACTCTAGAGCGGGGATCGCAGATACGCAGTATTTT. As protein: CASNSRAGIADTQYF.

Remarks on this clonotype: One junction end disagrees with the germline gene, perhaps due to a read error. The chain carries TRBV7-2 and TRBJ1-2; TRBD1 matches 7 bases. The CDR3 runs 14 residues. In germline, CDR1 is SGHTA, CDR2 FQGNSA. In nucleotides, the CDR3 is TGTGCCAGCAGCCCGAGACAGGGTTCCTATGGCTACGCCTTC. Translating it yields CASSPRQGSYGYAF.

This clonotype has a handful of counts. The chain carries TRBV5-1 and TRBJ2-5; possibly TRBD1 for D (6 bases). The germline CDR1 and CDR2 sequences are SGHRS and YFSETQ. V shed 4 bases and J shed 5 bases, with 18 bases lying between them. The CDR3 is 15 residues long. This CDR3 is CASSLTWGPGETQYF. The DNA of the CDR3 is TGCGCCAGCAGCCTAACTTGGGGGCCGGGGGAGACCCAGTACTTC.

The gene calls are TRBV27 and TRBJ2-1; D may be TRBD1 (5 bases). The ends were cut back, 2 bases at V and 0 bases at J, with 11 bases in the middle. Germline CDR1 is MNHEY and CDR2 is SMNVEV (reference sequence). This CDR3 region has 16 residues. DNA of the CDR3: TGTGCCAGCAGTTTAGGGGCGACACCCTCCTACAATGAGCAGTTCTTC. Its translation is CASSLGATPSYNEQFF.

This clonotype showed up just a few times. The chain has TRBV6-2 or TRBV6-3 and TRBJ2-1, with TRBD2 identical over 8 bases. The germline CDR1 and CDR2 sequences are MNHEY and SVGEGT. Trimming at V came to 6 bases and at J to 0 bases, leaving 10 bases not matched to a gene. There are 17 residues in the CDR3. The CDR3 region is CASRMGSGATSYNEQFF. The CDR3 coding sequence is TGTGCCAGCAGGATGGGTAGCGGGGCGACCTCCTACAATGAGCAGTTCTTC.